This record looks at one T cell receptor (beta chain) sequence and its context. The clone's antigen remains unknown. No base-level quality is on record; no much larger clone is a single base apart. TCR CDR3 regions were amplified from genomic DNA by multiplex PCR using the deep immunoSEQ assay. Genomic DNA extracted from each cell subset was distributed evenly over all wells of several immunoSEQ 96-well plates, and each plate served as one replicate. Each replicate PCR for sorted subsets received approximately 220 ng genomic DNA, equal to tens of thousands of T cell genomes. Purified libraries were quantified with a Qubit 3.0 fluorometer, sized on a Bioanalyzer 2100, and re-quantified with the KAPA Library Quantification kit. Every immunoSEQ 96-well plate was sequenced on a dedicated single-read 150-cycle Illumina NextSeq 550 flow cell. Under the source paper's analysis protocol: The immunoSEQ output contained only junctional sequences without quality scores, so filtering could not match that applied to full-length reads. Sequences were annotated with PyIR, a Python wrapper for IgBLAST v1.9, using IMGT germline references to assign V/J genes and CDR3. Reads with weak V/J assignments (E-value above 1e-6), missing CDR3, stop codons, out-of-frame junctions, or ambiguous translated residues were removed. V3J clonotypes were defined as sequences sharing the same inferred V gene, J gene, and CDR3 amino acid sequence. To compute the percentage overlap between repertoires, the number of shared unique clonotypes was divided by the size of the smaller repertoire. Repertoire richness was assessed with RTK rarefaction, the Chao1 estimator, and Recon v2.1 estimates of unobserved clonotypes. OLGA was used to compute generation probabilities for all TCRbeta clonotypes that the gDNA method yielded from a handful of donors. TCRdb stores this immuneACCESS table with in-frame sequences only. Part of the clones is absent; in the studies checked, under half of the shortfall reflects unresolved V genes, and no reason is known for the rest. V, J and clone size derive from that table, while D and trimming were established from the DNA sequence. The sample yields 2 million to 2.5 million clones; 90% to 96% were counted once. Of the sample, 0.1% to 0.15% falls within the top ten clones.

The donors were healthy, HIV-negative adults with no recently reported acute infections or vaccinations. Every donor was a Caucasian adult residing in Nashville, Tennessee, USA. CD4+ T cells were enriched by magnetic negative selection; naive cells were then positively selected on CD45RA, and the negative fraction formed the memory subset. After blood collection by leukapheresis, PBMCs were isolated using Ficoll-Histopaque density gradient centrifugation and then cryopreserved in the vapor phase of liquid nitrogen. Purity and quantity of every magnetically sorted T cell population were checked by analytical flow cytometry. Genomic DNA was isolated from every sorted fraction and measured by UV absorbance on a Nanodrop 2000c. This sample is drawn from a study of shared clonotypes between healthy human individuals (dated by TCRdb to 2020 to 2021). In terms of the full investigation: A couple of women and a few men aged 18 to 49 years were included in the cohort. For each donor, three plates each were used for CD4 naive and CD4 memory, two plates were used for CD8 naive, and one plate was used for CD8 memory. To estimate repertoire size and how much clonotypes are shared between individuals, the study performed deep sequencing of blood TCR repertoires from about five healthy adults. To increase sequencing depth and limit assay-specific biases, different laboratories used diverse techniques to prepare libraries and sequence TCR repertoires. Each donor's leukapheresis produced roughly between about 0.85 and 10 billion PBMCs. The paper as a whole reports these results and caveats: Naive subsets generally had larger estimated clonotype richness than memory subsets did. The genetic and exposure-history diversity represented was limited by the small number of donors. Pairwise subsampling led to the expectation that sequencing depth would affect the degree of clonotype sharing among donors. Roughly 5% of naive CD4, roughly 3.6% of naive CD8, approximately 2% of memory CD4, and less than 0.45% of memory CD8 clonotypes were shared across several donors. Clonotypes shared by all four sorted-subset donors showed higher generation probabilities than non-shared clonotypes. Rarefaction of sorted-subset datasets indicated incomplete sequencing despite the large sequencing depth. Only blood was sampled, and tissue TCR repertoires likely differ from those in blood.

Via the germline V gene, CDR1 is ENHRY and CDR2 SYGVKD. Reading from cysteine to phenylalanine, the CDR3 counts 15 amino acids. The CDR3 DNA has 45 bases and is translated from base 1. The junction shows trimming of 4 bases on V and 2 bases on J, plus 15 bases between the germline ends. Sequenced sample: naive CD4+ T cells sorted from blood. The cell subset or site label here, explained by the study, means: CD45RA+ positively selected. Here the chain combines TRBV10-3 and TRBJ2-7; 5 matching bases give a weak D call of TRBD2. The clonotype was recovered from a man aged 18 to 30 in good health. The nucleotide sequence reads TGTGCCATCAGTGGGAAGCCCGAGGGCCCCTACGAGCAGTACTTC. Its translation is CAISGKPEGPYEQYF.